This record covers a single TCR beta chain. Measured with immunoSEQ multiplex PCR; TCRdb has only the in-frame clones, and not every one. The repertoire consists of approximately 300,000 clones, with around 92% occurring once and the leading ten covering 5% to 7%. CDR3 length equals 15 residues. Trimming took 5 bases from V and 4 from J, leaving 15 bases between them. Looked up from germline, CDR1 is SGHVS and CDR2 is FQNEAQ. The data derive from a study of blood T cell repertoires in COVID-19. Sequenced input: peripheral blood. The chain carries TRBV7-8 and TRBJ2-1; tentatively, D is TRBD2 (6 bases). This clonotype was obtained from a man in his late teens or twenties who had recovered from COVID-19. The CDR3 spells CASSPNSAGYNEQFF. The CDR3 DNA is TGTGCCAGCAGCCCGAATTCTGCGGGATACAATGAGCAGTTCTTC.